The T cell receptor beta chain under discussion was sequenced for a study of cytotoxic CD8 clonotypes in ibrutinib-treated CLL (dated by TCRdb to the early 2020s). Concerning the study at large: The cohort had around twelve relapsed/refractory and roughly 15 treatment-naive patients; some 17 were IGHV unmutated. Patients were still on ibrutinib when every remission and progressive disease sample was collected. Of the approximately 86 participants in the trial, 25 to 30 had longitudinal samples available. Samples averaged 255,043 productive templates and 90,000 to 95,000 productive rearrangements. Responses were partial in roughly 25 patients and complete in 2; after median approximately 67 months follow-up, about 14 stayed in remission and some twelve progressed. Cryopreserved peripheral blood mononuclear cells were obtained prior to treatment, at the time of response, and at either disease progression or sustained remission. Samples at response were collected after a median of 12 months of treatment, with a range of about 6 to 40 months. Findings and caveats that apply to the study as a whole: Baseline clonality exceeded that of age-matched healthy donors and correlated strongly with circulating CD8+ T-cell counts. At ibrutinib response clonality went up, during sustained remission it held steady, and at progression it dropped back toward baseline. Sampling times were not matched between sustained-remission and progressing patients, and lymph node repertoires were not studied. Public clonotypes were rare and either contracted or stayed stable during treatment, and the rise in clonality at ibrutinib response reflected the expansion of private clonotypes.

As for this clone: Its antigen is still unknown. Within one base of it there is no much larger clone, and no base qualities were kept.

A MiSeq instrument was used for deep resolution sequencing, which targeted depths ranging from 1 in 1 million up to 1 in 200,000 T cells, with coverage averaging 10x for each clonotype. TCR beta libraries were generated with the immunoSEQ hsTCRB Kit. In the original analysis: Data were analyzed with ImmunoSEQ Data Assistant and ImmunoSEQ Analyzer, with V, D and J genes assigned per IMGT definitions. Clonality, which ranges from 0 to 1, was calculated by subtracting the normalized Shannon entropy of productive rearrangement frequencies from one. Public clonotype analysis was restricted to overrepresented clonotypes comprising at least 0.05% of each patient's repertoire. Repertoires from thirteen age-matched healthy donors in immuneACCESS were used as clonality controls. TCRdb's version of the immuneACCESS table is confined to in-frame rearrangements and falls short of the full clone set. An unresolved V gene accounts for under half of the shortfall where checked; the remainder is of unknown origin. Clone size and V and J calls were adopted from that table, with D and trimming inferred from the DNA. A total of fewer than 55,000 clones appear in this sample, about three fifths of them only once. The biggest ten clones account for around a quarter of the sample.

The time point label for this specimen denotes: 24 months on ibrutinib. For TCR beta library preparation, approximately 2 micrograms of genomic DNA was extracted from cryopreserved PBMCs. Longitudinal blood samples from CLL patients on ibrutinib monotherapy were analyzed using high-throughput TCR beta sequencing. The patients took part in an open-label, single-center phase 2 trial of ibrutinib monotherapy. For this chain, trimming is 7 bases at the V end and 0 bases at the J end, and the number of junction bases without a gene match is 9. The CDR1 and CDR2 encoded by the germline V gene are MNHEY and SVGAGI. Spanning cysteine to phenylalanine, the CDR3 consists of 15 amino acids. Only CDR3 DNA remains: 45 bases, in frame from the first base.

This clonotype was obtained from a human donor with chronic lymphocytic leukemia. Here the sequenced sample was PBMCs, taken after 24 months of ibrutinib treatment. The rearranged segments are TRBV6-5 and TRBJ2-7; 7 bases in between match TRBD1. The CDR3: CASTTDRDGSYEQYF. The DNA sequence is TGTGCCAGCACCACCGACAGGGACGGCTCCTACGAGCAGTACTTC.